The present entry profiles one T cell receptor beta chain with its context. Antigen specificity is unknown. V lost 1 base to trimming and J lost 3 bases, with 13 bases between them. The CDR3 is 16 amino acids. The V gene's germline CDR1 is LNHNV and CDR2 YYDKDF (reference sequence). Researchers ran the PCR with 60 Vbeta and 13 Jbeta primers. Libraries were prepared by immunoSEQ multiplex PCR; TCRdb keeps only in-frame clonotypes and omits some of them. The sample yields approximately 110,000 clones, just under 75% seen once. The sample belongs to a study of cytomegalovirus exposure and HLA in healthy donors. Study observations and caveats: A further, later analysis showed that HLA-associated TCR beta chains (compared with equally common others) were more clonally expanded.

The V call is TRBV15, the J call TRBJ1-5, with a weak D call TRBD1 (5 bases). This clonotype originated in a man aged 60 to 69 in good health and CMV-seropositive. What was sequenced was PBMCs. The CDR3 protein is CATSRGMGGNNQPQHF. For the CDR3, the DNA is TGTGCCACCAGCAGAGGAATGGGGGGGAACAATCAGCCCCAGCATTTT.